The clone carrying this T cell receptor beta chain was recorded only once. Its matching antigen is unknown. Regarding treatment: approximately 10-day PBMC culture with coronavirus spike peptide pools or control peptides (ViraFEST assay). Cultured CD4+ T cell DNA was sequenced using the Oncomine TCR Beta short-read assay. Via MiXCR, TCRdb re-called the PCR reads, giving one row per CDR3 protein. The sample lists more than 7,000 distinct CDR3 sequences; 60% to 80% were seen once. This record belongs to a study of vaccination and CD4 T cells after COVID-19. At the level of the study: PCR on nasal swabs identified SARS-CoV-2 in convalescent patients, of whom fewer than 10 were mild and one severe. As control conditions, cultures were given either a CEFX pool serving as positive control, an HIV-1 Nef pool, or no peptide at all. The stimulus for the cells was overlapping spike peptides derived from SARS-CoV-2, HCoV-NL63, HCoV-OC43 and HCoV-229E. Overall study results and limits: Convalescent patients showed a median approximately 83% of reactive clones that were seen only post-vaccination.

Specimen: CD4+ T cells from blood, cultured in vitro. The source is a human donor who had recovered from COVID-19.

CDR3 amino acids: CASSLERGGDEQFF. CDR3 in DNA: TGTGCCAGCAGCTTAGAGCGGGGGGGAGATGAGCAGTTCTTC. This chain uses TRBV7-3 with TRBJ2-1, with TRBD2 matching over 10 bases. The ends lost 2 bases at V and 8 bases at J; junction bases unmatched: 3. Germline V gene data show CDR1 as SGHTA and CDR2 as FQGTGA. The CDR3 runs to 14 residues.